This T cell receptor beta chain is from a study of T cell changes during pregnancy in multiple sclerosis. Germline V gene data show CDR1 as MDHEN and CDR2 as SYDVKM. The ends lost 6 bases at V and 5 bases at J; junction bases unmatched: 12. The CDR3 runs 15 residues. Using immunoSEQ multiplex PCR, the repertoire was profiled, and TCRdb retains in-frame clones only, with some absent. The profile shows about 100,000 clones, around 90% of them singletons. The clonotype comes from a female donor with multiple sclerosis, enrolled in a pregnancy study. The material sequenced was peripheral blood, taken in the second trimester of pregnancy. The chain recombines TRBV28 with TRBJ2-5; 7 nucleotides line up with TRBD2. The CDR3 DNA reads TGTGCCAGCAGCCTCGGGACTAAAACAGAGGAGACCCAGTACTTC. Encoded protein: CASSLGTKTEETQYF. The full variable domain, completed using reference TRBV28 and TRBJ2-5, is DVKVTQSSRYLVKRTGEKVFLECVQDMDHENMFWYRQDPGLGLRLIYFSYDVKMKEKGDIPEGYSVSREKKERFSLILESASTNQTSMYLCASSLGTKTEETQYFGPGTRLLVL.